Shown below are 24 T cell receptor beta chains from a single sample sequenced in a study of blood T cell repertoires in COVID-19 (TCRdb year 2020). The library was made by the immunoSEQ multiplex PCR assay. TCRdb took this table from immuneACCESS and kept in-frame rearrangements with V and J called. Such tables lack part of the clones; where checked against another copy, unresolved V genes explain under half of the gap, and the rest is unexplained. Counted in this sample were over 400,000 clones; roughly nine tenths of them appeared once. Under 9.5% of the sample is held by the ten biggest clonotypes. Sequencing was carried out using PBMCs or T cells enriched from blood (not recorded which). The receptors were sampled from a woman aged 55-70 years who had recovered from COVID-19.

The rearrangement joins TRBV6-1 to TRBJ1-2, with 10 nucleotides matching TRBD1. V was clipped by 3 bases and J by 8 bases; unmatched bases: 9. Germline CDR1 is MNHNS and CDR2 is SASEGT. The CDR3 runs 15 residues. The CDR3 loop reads CASSDGTGTGVGYTF. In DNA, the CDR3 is TGTGCCAGCAGTGATGGAACCGGGACAGGGGTCGGCTACACCTTC.

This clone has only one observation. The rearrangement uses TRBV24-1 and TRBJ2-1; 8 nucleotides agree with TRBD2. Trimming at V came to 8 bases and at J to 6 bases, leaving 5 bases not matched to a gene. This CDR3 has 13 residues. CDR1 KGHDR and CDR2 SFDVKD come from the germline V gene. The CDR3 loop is CATTGGAVNEQFF. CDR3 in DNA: TGTGCCACCACCGGGGGGGCCGTCAATGAGCAGTTCTTC.

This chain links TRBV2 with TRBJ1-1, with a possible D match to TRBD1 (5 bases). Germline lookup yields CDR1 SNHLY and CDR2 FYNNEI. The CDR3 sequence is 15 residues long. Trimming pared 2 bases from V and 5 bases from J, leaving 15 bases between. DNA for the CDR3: TGTGCCAGCAGTGAATTGGGCAGGGTGGGGACTGAAGCTTTCTTT. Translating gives CASSELGRVGTEAFF.

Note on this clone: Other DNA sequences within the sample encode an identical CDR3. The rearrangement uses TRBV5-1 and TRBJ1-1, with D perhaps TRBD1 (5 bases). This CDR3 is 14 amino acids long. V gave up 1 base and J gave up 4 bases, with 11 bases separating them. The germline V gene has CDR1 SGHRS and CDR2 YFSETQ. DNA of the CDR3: TGCGCCAGCAGCTTGCAGGGCGGAGCCACTGAAGCTTTCTTT. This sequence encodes CASSLQGGATEAFF.

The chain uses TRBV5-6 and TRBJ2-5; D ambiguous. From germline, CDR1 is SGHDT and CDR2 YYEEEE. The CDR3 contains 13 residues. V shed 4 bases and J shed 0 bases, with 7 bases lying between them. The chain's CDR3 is CASSPPDQETQYF. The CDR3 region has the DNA TGTGCCAGCAGCCCCCCCGACCAAGAGACCCAGTACTTC.

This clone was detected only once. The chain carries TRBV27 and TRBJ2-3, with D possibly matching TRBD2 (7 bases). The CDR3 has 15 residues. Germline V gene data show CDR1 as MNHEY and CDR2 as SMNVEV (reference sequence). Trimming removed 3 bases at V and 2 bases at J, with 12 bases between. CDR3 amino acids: CASSFRGGPTDTQYF. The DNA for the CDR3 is TGTGCCAGCAGTTTTAGGGGGGGTCCCACAGATACGCAGTATTTT.

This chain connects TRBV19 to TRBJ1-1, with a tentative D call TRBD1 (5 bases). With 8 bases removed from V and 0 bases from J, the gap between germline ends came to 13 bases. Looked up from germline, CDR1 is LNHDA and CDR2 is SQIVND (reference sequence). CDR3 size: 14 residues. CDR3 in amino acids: CASRQTELNTEAFF. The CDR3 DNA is TGTGCCAGTCGCCAGACAGAGCTGAACACTGAAGCTTTCTTT. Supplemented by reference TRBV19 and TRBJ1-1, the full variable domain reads DGGITQSPKYLFRKEGQNVTLSCEQNLNHDAMYWYRQDPGQGLRLIYYSQIVNDFQKGDIAEGYSVSREKKESFPLTVTSAQKNPTAFYLCASRQTELNTEAFFGQGTRLTVV.

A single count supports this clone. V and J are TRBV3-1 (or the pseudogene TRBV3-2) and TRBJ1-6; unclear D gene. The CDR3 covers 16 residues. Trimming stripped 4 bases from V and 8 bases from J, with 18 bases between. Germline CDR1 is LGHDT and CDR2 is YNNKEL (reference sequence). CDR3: CASSRSGPSFYSPLHF. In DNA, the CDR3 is TGTGCCAGCAGCCGGAGTGGGCCTAGCTTTTATTCACCCCTCCACTTT.

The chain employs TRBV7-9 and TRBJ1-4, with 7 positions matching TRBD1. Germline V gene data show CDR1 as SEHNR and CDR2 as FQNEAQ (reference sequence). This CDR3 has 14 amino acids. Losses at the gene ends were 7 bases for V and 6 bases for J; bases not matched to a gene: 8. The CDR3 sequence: CASTKTGADEKLFF. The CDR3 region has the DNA TGTGCCAGCACCAAAACAGGGGCTGATGAAAAACTGTTTTTT.

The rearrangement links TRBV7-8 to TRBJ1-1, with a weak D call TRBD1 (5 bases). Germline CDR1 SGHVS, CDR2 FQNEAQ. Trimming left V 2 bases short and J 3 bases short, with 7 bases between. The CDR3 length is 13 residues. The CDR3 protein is CASSLIRDTEAFF. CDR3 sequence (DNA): TGTGCCAGCAGCTTAATCAGGGACACTGAAGCTTTCTTT.

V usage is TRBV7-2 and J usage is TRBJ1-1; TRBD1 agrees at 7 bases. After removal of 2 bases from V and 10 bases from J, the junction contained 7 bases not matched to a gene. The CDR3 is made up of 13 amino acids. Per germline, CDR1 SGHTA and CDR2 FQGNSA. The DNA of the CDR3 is TGTGCCAGCAGCTTAAAAGGATCAGGGGGAGCTTTCTTT. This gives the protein CASSLKGSGGAFF.

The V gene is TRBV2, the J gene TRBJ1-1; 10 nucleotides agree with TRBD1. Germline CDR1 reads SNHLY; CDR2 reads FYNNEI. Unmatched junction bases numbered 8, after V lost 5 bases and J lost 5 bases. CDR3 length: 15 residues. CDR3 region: CASSYRQGAWTEAFF. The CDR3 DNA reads TGTGCCAGCAGTTACCGACAGGGGGCATGGACTGAAGCTTTCTTT.

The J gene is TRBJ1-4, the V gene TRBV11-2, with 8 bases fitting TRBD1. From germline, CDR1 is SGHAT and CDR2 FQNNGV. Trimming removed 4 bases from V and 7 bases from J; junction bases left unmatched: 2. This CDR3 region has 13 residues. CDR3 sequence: CASSWTGSEKLFF. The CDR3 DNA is TGTGCCAGCAGCTGGACAGGGTCTGAAAAACTGTTTTTT.

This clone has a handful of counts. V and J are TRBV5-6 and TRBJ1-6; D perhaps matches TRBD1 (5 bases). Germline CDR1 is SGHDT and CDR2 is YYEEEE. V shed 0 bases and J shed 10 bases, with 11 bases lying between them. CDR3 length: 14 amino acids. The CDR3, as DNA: TGTGCCAGCAGCTTGGGCAGGTGGGGCTCACCCCTCCACTTT. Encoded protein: CASSLGRWGSPLHF.

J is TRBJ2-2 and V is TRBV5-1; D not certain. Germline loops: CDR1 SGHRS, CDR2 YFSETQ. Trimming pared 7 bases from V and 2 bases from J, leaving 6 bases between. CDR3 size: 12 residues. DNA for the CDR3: TGCGCCAGCCGGGTCAACACCGGGGAGCTGTTTTTT. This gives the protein CASRVNTGELFF.

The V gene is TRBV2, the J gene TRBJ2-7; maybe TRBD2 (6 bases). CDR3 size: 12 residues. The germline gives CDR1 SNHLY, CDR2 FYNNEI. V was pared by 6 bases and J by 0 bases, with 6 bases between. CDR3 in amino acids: CASRGGSYEQYF. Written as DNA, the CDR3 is TGTGCCAGCAGGGGGGGCTCCTACGAGCAGTACTTC.

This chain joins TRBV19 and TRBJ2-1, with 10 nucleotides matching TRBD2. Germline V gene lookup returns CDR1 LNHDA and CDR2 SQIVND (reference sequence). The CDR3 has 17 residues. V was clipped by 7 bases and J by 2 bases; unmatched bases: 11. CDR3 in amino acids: CASTPRPGLAPYNEQFF. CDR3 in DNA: TGTGCCAGTACCCCACGTCCGGGACTAGCGCCCTACAATGAGCAGTTCTTC.

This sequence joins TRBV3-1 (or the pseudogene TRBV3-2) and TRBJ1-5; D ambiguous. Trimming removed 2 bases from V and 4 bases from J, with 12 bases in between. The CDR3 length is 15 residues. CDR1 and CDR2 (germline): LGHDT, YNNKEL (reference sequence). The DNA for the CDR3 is TGTGCCAGCAGCCAATCCCCAGAGGGAAATCAGCCCCAGCATTTT. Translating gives CASSQSPEGNQPQHF.

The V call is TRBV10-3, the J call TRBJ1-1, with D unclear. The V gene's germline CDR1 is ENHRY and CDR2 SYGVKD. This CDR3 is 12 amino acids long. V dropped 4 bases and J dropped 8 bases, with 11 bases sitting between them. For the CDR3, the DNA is TGTGCCATCAGTGTAGAGGGCCGAGAAGCTTTCTTT. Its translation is CAISVEGREAFF.

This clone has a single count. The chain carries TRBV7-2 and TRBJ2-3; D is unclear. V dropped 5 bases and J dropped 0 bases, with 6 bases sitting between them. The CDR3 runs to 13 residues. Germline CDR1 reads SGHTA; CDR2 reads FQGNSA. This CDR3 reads CASSPHSTDTQYF. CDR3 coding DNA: TGTGCCAGCAGCCCCCATAGCACAGATACGCAGTATTTT. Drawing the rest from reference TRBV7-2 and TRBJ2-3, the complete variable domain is GAGVSQSPSNKVTEKGKDVELRCDPISGHTALYWYRQSLGQGLEFLIYFQGNSAPDKSGLPSDRFSAERTGGSVSTLTIQRTQQEDSAVYLCASSPHSTDTQYFGPGTRLTVL.

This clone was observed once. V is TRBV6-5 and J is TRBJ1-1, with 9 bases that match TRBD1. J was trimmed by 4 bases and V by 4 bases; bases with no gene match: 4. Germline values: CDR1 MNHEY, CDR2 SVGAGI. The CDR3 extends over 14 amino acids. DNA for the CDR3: TGTGCCAGCAGTTTACAGGGGGCAGGCACTGAAGCTTTCTTT. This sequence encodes CASSLQGAGTEAFF.

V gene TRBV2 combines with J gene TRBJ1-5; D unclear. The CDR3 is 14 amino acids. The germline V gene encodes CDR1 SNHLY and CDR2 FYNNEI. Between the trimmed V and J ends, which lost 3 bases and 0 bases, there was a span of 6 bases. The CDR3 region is CASSEGPSNQPQHF. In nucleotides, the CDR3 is TGTGCCAGCAGTGAGGGCCCTAGCAATCAGCCCCAGCATTTT.

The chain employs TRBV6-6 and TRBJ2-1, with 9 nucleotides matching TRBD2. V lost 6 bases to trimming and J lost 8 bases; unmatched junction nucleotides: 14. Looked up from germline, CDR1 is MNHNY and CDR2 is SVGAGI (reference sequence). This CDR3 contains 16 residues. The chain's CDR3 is CASSGPGLARSDEQFF. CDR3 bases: TGTGCCAGCAGCGGACCGGGACTAGCAAGATCGGATGAGCAGTTCTTC.

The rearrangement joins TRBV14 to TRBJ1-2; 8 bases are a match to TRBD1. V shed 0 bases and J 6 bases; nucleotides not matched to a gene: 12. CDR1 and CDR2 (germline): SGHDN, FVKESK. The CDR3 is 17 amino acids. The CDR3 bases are TGTGCCAGCAGCCAAGACTTAGTGGCGGCAGGGGGCCATGGCTACACCTTC. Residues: CASSQDLVAAGGHGYTF.